The rows below give T cell receptor beta chains drawn from one sample of a study of shared clonotypes between healthy human individuals. Clones were read by immunoSEQ multiplex PCR, and TCRdb kept only the in-frame ones, dropping some. The sample carries about 1 million clones, about 74% recorded once. Sequencing used memory CD4+ T cells sorted from blood. The receptors were sampled from a man between 18 and 35 years old in good health. Each CDR3 is given with its conserved first and last residue. D genes are given only for firm matches. Rows may omit the clone size; those that give it use once, few, many or a size class.

V,J,D,size,DNA,CDR3
TRBV5-5,TRBJ2-7,NA,NA,TGTGCCAGCAGCCCCGGTTGGGGGAGCTCCTACGAGCAGTACTTC,CASSPGWGSSYEQYF
TRBV19,TRBJ1-4,NA,NA,TGTGCCAGTAGTATAGAGCCGGGAGGTGAAAAACTGTTTTTT,CASSIEPGGEKLFF
TRBV7-2,TRBJ2-3,NA,NA,TGTGCCAGCAGCTTAGTAGAGACGCAGTATTTT,CASSLVETQYF
TRBV2,TRBJ1-6,TRBD1,NA,TGTGCCAGCAGTGTCGGACAGGGGAATTCACCCCTCCACTTT,CASSVGQGNSPLHF
TRBV10-3,TRBJ2-1,NA,NA,TGTGCCATCAGCGTCCGACAAGGGGAAAATGAGCAGTTCTTC,CAISVRQGENEQFF
TRBV7-2,TRBJ1-4,NA,NA,TGTGCCAGCAGCTTACAGGGCGGAAATAATGAAAAACTGTTTTTT,CASSLQGGNNEKLFF
TRBV10-1,TRBJ2-1,TRBD2,few,TGCGCCAGCAGTGATAGGTCTAGCGGGCGGCATGAGCAGTTCTTC,CASSDRSSGRHEQFF
TRBV6-1,TRBJ2-7,NA,NA,TGTGCCAGTACTAAGAGCTCCTACGAGCAGTACTTC,CASTKSSYEQYF
TRBV9,TRBJ2-3,NA,NA,TGTGCCAGCAGCGTAGAGATGGGAAGGACAGATCGCACAGATACGCAGTATTTT,CASSVEMGRTDRTDTQYF
TRBV5-5,TRBJ1-5,TRBD1,NA,TGTGCCAGCAGCAGTGGACAGGGCCATCAGCCCCAGCATTTT,CASSSGQGHQPQHF
TRBV5-1,TRBJ1-3,TRBD1,NA,TGCGCCAGCAGCTCGGGACAGCTGAGCTCTGGAAACACCATATATTTT,CASSSGQLSSGNTIYF
TRBV7-9,TRBJ2-3,NA,few,TGTGCCAGCACCACCACAGATACGCAGTATTTT,CASTTTDTQYF
TRBV10-3,TRBJ2-5,NA,NA,TGTGCCGTCGGAACCGCTGGGGGGCAAGAGACCCAGTACTTC,CAVGTAGGQETQYF
TRBV6-5,TRBJ2-7,NA,NA,TGTGCCAGTCGTTTTAGGGGCTACGAGCAGTACTTC,CASRFRGYEQYF
TRBV7-2,TRBJ2-1,NA,NA,TGTGCCAGCAGCTCACTAGTTGGGTCCTACAATGAGCAGTTCTTC,CASSSLVGSYNEQFF
TRBV5-1,TRBJ1-4,NA,NA,TGCGCCAGCAGCGTCGGGGGAGGGCTGGCAGCTAATGAAAAACTGTTTTTT,CASSVGGGLAANEKLFF
TRBV7-6,TRBJ2-6,NA,NA,TGTGCCAGCAGCTTGGGCAGCGTCTTAGGGGCCAACGTCCTGACTTTC,CASSLGSVLGANVLTF
TRBV4-1,TRBJ2-5,NA,NA,TGCGCCAGCAGCCAAGATGGGGGGTCGGAGACCCAGTACTTC,CASSQDGGSETQYF
TRBV7-2,TRBJ1-1,NA,NA,TGTGCCAGCAGCATTGACAGAATCACTGAAGCTTTCTTT,CASSIDRITEAFF
TRBV11-2,TRBJ2-7,TRBD1,NA,TGTGCCAGCAGCACACCCCAGGACAGGGTAAGCGAGCAGTACTTC,CASSTPQDRVSEQYF
TRBV18,TRBJ2-7,NA,once,TGTGCCAGCTCACCTTCGGACGGCTACGAGCAGTACTTC,CASSPSDGYEQYF
TRBV6-6,TRBJ2-7,TRBD2,NA,TGTGCCATCTCTACCGGGACTAGTAACGAGCAGTACTTC,CAISTGTSNEQYF
TRBV27,TRBJ2-7,NA,NA,TGTGCCAGCAGTTTAAGGGAGGCTTACGAGCAGTACTTC,CASSLREAYEQYF
TRBV5-4,TRBJ2-7,NA,once,TGTGCCAGCAGCCGAGGGGCCTACGAGCAGTACTTC,CASSRGAYEQYF
TRBV30,TRBJ1-6,NA,NA,TGTGCCTTGAACCTATTACAGACTTCTTCACCCCTCCACTTT,CALNLLQTSSPLHF
TRBV6-1,TRBJ2-3,TRBD2,NA,TGTGCCAGCAGTGAAACTAGCGGGGGGTTCCCAGATACGCAGTATTTT,CASSETSGGFPDTQYF
TRBV30,TRBJ2-5,NA,NA,TGTGCCTGGAGTCACGCCATAAAGAGGGAGACCCAGTACTTC,CAWSHAIKRETQYF
TRBV7-9,TRBJ2-7,TRBD2,NA,TGTGCCAGCACCCTCGGGGCTAGCGGGACAAGCTCCTACGAGCAGTACTTC,CASTLGASGTSSYEQYF
TRBV7-9,TRBJ2-3,TRBD2,NA,TGTGCCAGCAGCGCTAGCGGGGGTGATACGCAGTATTTT,CASSASGGDTQYF